One and the same sample provided the 25 T cell receptor beta chains below, sequenced in a study of shared clonotypes between healthy human individuals. The data were produced by immunoSEQ multiplex PCR, yet TCRdb's version contains in-frame clones alone and is incomplete. In the table there are 850,000 to 1,200,000 clones, roughly 75% of which are singletons. Sequencing was performed on memory CD4+ T cells sorted from blood. This sample's subset: CD45RA-negative fraction. The receptors were sampled from a man aged 18 to 30 in good health.

There are a few counts of this clone. The chain is built from TRBV27 and TRBJ2-7, with 7 nucleotides matching TRBD1. The junction had 8 bases not matched to a gene; V was cut back by 5 bases and J by 4 bases. Germline V gives CDR1 MNHEY, CDR2 SMNVEV (reference sequence). The CDR3 spans 14 residues. For the CDR3, the DNA is TGTGCCAGCAGTCTTCCGGACAGGCTATACGAGCAGTACTTC. It encodes CASSLPDRLYEQYF.

The count of this clone is one. The rearrangement joins TRBV15 to TRBJ1-6; no reliable D call. Trimming left V 1 base short and J 8 bases short, with 6 bases between. In germline, CDR1 is LNHNV, CDR2 YYDKDF (reference sequence). This CDR3 has 13 residues. As DNA, the CDR3 is TGTGCCACCAGCAGAGTGAAGGATTCACCCCTCCACTTT. This sequence encodes CATSRVKDSPLHF.

The rearrangement links TRBV10-2 to TRBJ2-3; TRBD2 matches at 9 bases. Trimming took 3 bases from V and 5 from J; bases not matched to a gene: 3. The CDR3 extends over 14 amino acids. In germline, CDR1 is WSHSY, CDR2 SAAADI. The CDR3, as DNA: TGCGCCAGCAGTGAAGCGGGAGGAATAGATACGCAGTATTTT. This translates into CASSEAGGIDTQYF.

The rearrangement joins TRBV20-1 to TRBJ1-2; maybe TRBD1 (5 bases). This CDR3 region has 11 residues. CDR1 is DFQATT and CDR2 is SNEGSKA in the germline V gene (reference sequence). Trimming removed 5 bases from V and 6 bases from J, with 10 bases in between. As DNA, the CDR3 is TGCAGTGCTTACCAGGGAGATGGCTACACCTTC. Residues: CSAYQGDGYTF.

This chain connects TRBV11-2 to TRBJ1-6, with 7 bases aligning to TRBD1. The germline CDR1 and CDR2 sequences are SGHAT and FQNNGV. V shed 5 bases, J shed 7 bases, and the junction held 8 bases outside the gene matches. The CDR3 is 15 amino acids. The CDR3 is CASSNGGDRNSPLHF. The CDR3 coding sequence is TGTGCCAGCAGCAACGGGGGGGACAGAAATTCACCCCTCCACTTT.

The chain combines TRBV29-1 with TRBJ2-3; no clear D. CDR1 and CDR2 from the germline V gene are SQVTM and ANQGSEA. The CDR3 spans 12 residues. Trimming shortened V by 6 bases and J by 2 bases, and 9 bases separated the two germline ends. CDR3 nucleotide sequence: TGCAGCGTAGGGATAGACACAGATACGCAGTATTTT. As protein: CSVGIDTDTQYF.

The V and J genes are TRBV5-6 and TRBJ2-7; D gene unclear. V dropped 4 bases and J dropped 2 bases, with 10 bases sitting between them. Germline V gene data show CDR1 as SGHDT and CDR2 as YYEEEE. This CDR3 contains 13 residues. For the CDR3, the DNA is TGTGCCAGCAGCCTGTATAGTCCCTACGAGCAGTACTTC. Protein sequence: CASSLYSPYEQYF.

V and J are TRBV30 and TRBJ2-1; maybe TRBD2 (6 bases). Germline values: CDR1 GTSNPN, CDR2 SVGIG (reference sequence). The CDR3 is made up of 13 amino acids. The V end lost 3 bases, the J end lost 4 bases, and 10 bases lay between the germline ends. CDR3 nucleotide sequence: TGTGCCTGGAGGGGGGGATCATACAATGAGCAGTTCTTC. Residues: CAWRGGSYNEQFF.

A remark on this clone: At one end, the junction sequence differs from germline, possibly due to a read error. The chain joins TRBV2 to TRBJ2-2, with D perhaps matching TRBD2 (6 bases). Germline-derived CDR1 and CDR2 are SNHLY and FYNNEI. This CDR3 comprises 15 residues. CDR3 amino acids: CASTKSGKNTGGLFF. Written as DNA, the CDR3 is TGTGCCAGCACCAAATCCGGGAAGAACACCGGGGGGCTGTTTTTT.

This clone has only a few counts. V gene TRBV11-2 combines with J gene TRBJ1-4, with TRBD1 matching 8 bases. The CDR3 is 14 residues long. The ends lost 3 bases at V and 4 bases at J; junction bases unmatched: 1. Germline V gene sequence: CDR1 SGHAT, CDR2 FQNNGV. The CDR3 spells CASSFGQGNEKLFF. The CDR3 coding sequence is TGTGCCAGCAGCTTCGGACAGGGTAATGAAAAACTGTTTTTT.

This clone was seen once. The chain employs TRBV13 and TRBJ2-5; D is unclear. Trimming shortened V by 0 bases and J by 5 bases, and 10 bases separated the two germline ends. Germline V gene lookup returns CDR1 PRHDT and CDR2 FYEKMQ (reference sequence). The CDR3 sequence is 14 residues long. This chain's CDR3 is CASSLGPLLETQYF. CDR3 in DNA: TGTGCCAGCAGCTTAGGTCCCCTTCTTGAGACCCAGTACTTC. The variable domain in full, completed from reference TRBV13 and TRBJ2-5, reads AAGVIQSPRHLIKEKRETATLKCYPIPRHDTVYWYQQGPGQDPQFLISFYEKMQSDKGSIPDRFSAQQFSDYHSELNMSSLELGDSALYFCASSLGPLLETQYFGPGTRLLVL.

This sequence joins TRBV9 and TRBJ2-3; TRBD2 matches 12 bases. Germline CDR1 is SGDLS and CDR2 is YYNGEE. J lost 3 bases, V lost 1 base, and 12 bases had no gene match. This CDR3 is 19 amino acids long. CDR3 protein: CASSVSTYLLAGGTDTQYF. CDR3 nucleotides: TGTGCCAGCAGCGTATCGACCTATCTACTAGCGGGAGGAACAGATACGCAGTATTTT.

The rearrangement uses TRBV7-6 and TRBJ2-7; D possibly matches TRBD1 or TRBD2 (6 bases each). Trimming stripped 8 bases from V and 7 bases from J, with 15 bases between. The CDR3 sequence is 12 residues long. CDR1 is SGHVS, CDR2 FNYEAQ, per germline. The CDR3 region has the DNA TGTGCCAGCGCAGTAGGAGGGGGGGAGCAGTACTTC. It is translated as CASAVGGGEQYF.

This chain links TRBV28 with TRBJ2-2; no reliable D call. Trimming pared 6 bases from V and 8 bases from J, leaving 7 bases between. This CDR3 is 11 amino acids long. Germline assignment: CDR1 MDHEN and CDR2 SYDVKM. CDR3 sequence: CASRFSGELFF. Here the CDR3 DNA reads TGTGCCAGCAGGTTTTCTGGGGAGCTGTTTTTT.

The chain carries TRBV30 and TRBJ1-2; D remains ambiguous. Germline CDR1 and CDR2: GTSNPN and SVGIG (reference sequence). Trimming pared 7 bases from V and 4 bases from J, leaving 16 bases between. The CDR3 totals 13 residues. The CDR3 loop reads CALTNRKAYGYTF. DNA of the CDR3: TGTGCCTTAACCAACAGAAAAGCCTATGGCTACACCTTC.

The rearrangement uses TRBV10-2 and TRBJ2-3, with 7 bases lining up with TRBD1. CDR1 is WSHSY, CDR2 SAAADI, per germline. The ends lost 7 bases at V and 2 bases at J; junction bases unmatched: 6. CDR3 size: 14 residues. CDR3 sequence reads: CASTQDRLTDTQYF. The CDR3 region has the DNA TGCGCCAGCACCCAGGACAGGCTCACAGATACGCAGTATTTT.

This chain connects TRBV6-4 to TRBJ1-1, with a possible D match to TRBD1 (6 bases). This CDR3 region has 13 residues. The V and J ends lost 3 bases and 13 bases respectively, with 18 bases between them. Germline V gene sequence: CDR1 MRHNA, CDR2 SNTAGT. The CDR3 DNA sequence: TGTGCCAGCAGTGAAAACCCGCAGGGGCCCATTTTCTTT. Its translation: CASSENPQGPIFF.

The rearrangement links TRBV5-4 to TRBJ2-1, with D tentatively TRBD2 (6 bases). The germline CDR1 and CDR2 sequences are SGHNT and YYREEE (reference sequence). The length of the CDR3 is 13 residues. Deletions cut 5 bases from V and 7 bases from J, with 13 bases between. CDR3 sequence: CASRLGAGNEQFF. The CDR3 region has the DNA TGTGCCAGCAGATTAGGGGCGGGAAATGAGCAGTTCTTC.

This chain links TRBV9 with TRBJ2-2, with D possibly TRBD2 on 6 matching bases. CDR1 and CDR2 from the germline V gene are SGDLS and YYNGEE. This CDR3 is built from 14 residues. The germline V and J ends were trimmed by 7 bases and 0 bases, with 10 bases remaining between them. The CDR3 reads CASRGTSNTGELFF. CDR3 nucleotides: TGTGCCAGCCGCGGGACGTCGAACACCGGGGAGCTGTTTTTT.

The chain combines TRBV28 with TRBJ1-5; unclear D gene. V lost 3 bases and J 0 bases, leaving 9 bases between the germline ends. CDR1 is MDHEN and CDR2 is SYDVKM in the germline V gene. This CDR3 comprises 15 residues. The CDR3 DNA is TGTGCCAGCAGTTTTTCTGGTGATAGCAATCAGCCCCAGCATTTT. Protein: CASSFSGDSNQPQHF.

V gene TRBV5-1 combines with J gene TRBJ2-7; the D gene is possibly TRBD1 (5 bases). V shed 2 bases and J shed 6 bases, with 15 bases lying between them. The germline CDR1 and CDR2 sequences are SGHRS and YFSETQ. The CDR3 spans 14 residues. The CDR3 sequence: CASSFGQGFGEQYF. CDR3 nucleotides: TGCGCCAGCAGCTTCGGGCAGGGCTTTGGCGAGCAGTACTTC.

The CDR3 loop is CASSQDRNTGELFF. The CDR3 DNA reads TGTGCCAGCTCACAGGACAGAAACACCGGGGAGCTGTTTTTT. The chain links TRBV18 to TRBJ2-2; D is perhaps TRBD1 (6 bases). Germline values: CDR1 KGHSH, CDR2 LQKENI. With 4 bases removed from V and 2 bases from J, the gap between germline ends came to 8 bases. The CDR3 is made up of 14 amino acids.

This clone was observed many times. This chain links TRBV5-1 with TRBJ1-1; a possible D gene is TRBD1 (6 bases). The ends were cut back, 1 base at V and 0 bases at J, with 16 bases in the middle. This CDR3 contains 17 residues. Germline V lookup: CDR1 SGHRS, CDR2 YFSETQ. CDR3 nucleotides: TGCGCCAGCAGCTTGAAGGGGGATGGGGGCTTGAACACTGAAGCTTTCTTT. Protein sequence: CASSLKGDGGLNTEAFF.

This clone was observed a handful of times. The chain combines TRBV7-2 with TRBJ2-3; D possibly corresponds to TRBD2 (6 bases). With 0 bases removed from V and 12 bases from J, the gap between germline ends came to 10 bases. Germline CDR1 reads SGHTA; CDR2 reads FQGNSA. The CDR3 is 12 amino acids. For the CDR3, the DNA is TGTGCCAGCAGCTTAGCGGGAGGCAGTCAGTATTTT. This encodes CASSLAGGSQYF.

The gene calls are TRBV5-6 and TRBJ1-6; TRBD1 is a possible D gene (5 bases). The V end was cut by 10 bases, the J end by 9 bases, with 17 bases between. The CDR3 contains 13 residues. The germline CDR1 and CDR2 sequences are SGHDT and YYEEEE. CDR3 sequence: CAGSQGGTSPLHF. DNA for the CDR3: TGTGCCGGTTCTCAGGGAGGGACTTCACCCCTCCACTTT. The variable domain in full, with the rest retrieved from reference TRBV5-6 and TRBJ1-6, is DAGVTQSPTHLIKTRGQQVTLRCSPKSGHDTVSWYQQALGQGPQFIFQYYEEEERQRGNFPDRFSGHQFPNYSSELNVNALLLGDSALYLCAGSQGGTSPLHFGNGTRLTVT.